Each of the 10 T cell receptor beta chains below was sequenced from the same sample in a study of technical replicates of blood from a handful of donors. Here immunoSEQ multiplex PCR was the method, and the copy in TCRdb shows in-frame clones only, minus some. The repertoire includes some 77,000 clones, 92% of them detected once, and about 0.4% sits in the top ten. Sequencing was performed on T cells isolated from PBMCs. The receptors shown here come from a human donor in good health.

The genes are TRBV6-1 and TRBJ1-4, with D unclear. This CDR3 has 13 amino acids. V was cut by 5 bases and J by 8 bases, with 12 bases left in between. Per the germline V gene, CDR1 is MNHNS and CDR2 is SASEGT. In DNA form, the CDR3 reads TGTGCCAGCAGTCCCCGGCGAGGGGAAAAACTGTTTTTT. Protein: CASSPRRGEKLFF.

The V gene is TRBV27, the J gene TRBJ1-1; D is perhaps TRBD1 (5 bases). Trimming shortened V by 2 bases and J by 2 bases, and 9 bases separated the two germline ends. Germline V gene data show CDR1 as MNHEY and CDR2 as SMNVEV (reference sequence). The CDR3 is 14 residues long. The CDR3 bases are TGTGCCAGCAGTTTAGGGGCGGGAAACACTGAAGCTTTCTTT. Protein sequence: CASSLGAGNTEAFF.

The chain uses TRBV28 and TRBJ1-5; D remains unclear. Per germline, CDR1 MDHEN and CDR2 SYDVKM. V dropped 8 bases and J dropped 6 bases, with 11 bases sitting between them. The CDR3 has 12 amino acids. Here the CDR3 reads CASRGAGQPQHF. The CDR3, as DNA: TGTGCCAGCCGGGGTGCCGGTCAGCCCCAGCATTTT.

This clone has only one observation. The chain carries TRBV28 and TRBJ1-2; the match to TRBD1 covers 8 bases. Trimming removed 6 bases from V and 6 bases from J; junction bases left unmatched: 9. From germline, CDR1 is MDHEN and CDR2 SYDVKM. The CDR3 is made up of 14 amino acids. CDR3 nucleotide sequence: TGTGCCAGCAGGGTTCAGGGGGCGGTAAATGGCTACACCTTC. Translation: CASRVQGAVNGYTF.

CDR3 in amino acids: CASSVAPGTSTYEQYF. CDR3 in DNA: TGTGCCAGCAGCGTAGCCCCCGGGACTAGCACATACGAGCAGTACTTC. The V and J genes are TRBV9 and TRBJ2-7; TRBD2 agrees at 9 bases. This CDR3 is built from 16 residues. From germline, CDR1 is SGDLS and CDR2 YYNGEE. V dropped 0 bases and J dropped 4; count of bases not matched to a gene: 8.

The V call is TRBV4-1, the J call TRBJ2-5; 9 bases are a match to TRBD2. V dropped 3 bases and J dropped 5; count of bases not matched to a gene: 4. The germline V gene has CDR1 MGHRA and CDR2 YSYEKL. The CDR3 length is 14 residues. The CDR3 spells CASSQREGKETQYF. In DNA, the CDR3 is TGCGCCAGCAGCCAGCGGGAGGGAAAGGAGACCCAGTACTTC.

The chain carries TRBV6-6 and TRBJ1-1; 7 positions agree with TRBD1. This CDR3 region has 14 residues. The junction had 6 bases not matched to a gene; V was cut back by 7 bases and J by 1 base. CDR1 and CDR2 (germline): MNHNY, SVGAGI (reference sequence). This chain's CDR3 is CASKTGTGNTEAFF. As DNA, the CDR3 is TGTGCCAGCAAGACAGGGACCGGGAACACTGAAGCTTTCTTT.

The CDR3 protein is CASSPGGTYGYTF. The CDR3 nucleotides are TGTGCCAGCAGTCCAGGGGGCACCTATGGCTACACCTTC. The chain has TRBV27 and TRBJ1-2; 8 bases are shared with TRBD1. Germline lookup yields CDR1 MNHEY and CDR2 SMNVEV (reference sequence). Trimming cost V 5 bases and J 4 bases; bases outside gene matches: 3. CDR3 length: 13 residues.

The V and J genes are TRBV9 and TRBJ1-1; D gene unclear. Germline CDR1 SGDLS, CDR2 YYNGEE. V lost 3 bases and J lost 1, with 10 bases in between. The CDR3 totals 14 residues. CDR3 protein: CASSDWASNTEAFF. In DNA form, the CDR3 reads TGTGCCAGCAGCGATTGGGCATCGAACACTGAAGCTTTCTTT.

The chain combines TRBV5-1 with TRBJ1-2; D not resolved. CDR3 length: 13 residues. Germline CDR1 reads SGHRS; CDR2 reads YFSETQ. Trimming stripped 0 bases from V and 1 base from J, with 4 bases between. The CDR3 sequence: CASSLDSNYGYTF. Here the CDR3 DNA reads TGCGCCAGCAGCTTGGACAGTAACTATGGCTACACCTTC.